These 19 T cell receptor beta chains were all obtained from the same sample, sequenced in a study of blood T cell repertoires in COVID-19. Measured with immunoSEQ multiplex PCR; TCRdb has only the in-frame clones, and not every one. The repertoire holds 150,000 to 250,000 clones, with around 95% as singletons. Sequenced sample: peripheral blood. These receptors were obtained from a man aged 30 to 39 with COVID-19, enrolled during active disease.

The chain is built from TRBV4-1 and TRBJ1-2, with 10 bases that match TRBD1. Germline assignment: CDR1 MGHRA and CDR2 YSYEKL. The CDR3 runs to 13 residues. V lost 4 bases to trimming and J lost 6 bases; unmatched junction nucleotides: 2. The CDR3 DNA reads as TGCGCCAGCAGCCGTGGACAGGGGGATGGCTACACCTTC. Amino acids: CASSRGQGDGYTF.

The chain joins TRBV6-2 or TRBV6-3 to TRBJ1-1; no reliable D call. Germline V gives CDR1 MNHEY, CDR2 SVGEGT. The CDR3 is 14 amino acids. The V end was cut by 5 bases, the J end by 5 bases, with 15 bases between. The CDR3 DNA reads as TGTGCCAGCAGTCTCCCGGGTGCGAGGACTGAAGCTTTCTTT. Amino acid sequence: CASSLPGARTEAFF.

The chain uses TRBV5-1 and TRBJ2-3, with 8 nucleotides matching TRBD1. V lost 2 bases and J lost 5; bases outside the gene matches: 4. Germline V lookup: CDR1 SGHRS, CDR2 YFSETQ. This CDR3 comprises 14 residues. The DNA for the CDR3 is TGCGCCAGCAGCTTCGGACAGGGCAAAGATACGCAGTATTTT. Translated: CASSFGQGKDTQYF.

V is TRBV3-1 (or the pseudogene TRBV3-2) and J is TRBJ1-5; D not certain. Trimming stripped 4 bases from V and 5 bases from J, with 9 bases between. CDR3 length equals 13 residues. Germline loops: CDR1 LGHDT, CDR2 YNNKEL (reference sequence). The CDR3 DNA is TGTGCCAGCAGCCGTGCCGAGTATCAGCCCCAGCATTTT. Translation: CASSRAEYQPQHF.

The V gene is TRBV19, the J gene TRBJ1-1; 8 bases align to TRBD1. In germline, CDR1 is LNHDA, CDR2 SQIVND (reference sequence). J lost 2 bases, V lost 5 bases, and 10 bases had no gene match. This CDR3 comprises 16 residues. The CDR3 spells CASSHKTGTGNTEAFF. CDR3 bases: TGTGCCAGTAGTCATAAGACCGGGACAGGAAACACTGAAGCTTTCTTT.

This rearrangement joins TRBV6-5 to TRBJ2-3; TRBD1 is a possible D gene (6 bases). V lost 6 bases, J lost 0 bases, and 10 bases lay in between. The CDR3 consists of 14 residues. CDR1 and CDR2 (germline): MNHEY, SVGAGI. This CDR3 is CASSIDRSTDTQYF. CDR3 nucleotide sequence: TGTGCCAGCAGCATCGACAGGAGCACAGATACGCAGTATTTT.

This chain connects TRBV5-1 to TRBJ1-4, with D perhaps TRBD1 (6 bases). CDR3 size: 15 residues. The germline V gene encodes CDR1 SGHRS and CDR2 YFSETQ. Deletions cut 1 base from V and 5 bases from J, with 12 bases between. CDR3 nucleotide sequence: TGCGCCAGCAGCTTGTACGGACAGATAAATGAAAAACTGTTTTTT. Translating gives CASSLYGQINEKLFF.

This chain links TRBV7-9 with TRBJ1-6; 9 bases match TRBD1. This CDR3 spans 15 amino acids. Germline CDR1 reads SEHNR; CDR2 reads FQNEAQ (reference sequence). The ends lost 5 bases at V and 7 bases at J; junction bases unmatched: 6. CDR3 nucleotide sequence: TGTGCCAGCAGCCTGTACAGGGGGCCCAATTCACCCCTCCACTTT. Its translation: CASSLYRGPNSPLHF.

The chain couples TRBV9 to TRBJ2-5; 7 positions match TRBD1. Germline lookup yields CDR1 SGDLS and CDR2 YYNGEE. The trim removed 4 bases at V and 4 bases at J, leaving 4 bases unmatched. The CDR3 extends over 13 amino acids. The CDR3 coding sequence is TGTGCCAGCAGCTTTCGGACAGGAGAGACCCAGTACTTC. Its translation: CASSFRTGETQYF.

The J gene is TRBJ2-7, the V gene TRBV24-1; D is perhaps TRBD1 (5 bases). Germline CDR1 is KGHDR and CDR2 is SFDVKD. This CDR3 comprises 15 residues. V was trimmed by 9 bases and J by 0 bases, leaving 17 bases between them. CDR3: CATGARIVGSYEQYF. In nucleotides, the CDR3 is TGTGCCACCGGGGCCCGTATTGTGGGCTCCTACGAGCAGTACTTC.

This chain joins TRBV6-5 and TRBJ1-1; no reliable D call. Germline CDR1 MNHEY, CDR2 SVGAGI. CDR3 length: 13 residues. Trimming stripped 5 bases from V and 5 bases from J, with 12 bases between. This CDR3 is CASSRPGGTEAFF. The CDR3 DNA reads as TGTGCCAGCAGTCGCCCAGGTGGGACTGAAGCTTTCTTT.

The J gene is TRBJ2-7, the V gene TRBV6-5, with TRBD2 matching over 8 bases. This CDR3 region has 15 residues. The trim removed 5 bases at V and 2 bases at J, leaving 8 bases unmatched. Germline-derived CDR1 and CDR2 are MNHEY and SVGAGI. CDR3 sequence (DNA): TGTGCCAGCAGTATGACTAGCGCCCTAACCTACGAGCAGTACTTC. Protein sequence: CASSMTSALTYEQYF.

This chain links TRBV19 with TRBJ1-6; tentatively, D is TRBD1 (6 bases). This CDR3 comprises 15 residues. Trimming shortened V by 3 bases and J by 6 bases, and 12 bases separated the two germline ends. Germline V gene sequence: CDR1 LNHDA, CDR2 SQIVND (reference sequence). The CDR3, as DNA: TGTGCCAGTAGTATCCGGGAGGGGGGTAATTCACCCCTCCACTTT. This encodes CASSIREGGNSPLHF.

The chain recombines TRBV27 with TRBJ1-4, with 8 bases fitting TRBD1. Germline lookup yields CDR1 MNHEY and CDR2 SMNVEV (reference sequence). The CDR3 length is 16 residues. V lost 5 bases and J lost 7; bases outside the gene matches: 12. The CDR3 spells CASSPVQGVKAEKLFF. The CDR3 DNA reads TGTGCCAGCAGTCCTGTACAGGGGGTCAAGGCTGAAAAACTGTTTTTT.

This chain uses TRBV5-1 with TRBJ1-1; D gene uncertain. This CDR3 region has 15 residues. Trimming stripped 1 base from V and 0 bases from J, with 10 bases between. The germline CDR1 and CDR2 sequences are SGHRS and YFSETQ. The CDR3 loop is CASSLSGELNTEAFF. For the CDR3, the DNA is TGCGCCAGCAGCTTGTCCGGGGAGCTGAACACTGAAGCTTTCTTT.

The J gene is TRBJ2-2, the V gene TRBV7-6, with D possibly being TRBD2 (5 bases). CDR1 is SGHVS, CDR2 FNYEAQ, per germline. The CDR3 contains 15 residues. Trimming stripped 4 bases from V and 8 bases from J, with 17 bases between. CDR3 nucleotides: TGTGCCAGCAGCTATGTAGGCGGGCTCCAGGGGGAGCTGTTTTTT. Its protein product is CASSYVGGLQGELFF. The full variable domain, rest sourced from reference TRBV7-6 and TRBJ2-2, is GAGVSQSPRYKVTKRGQDVALRCDPISGHVSLYWYRQALGQGPEFLTYFNYEAQQDKSGLPNDRFSAERPEGSISTLTIQRTEQRDSAMYRCASSYVGGLQGELFFGEGSRLTVL.

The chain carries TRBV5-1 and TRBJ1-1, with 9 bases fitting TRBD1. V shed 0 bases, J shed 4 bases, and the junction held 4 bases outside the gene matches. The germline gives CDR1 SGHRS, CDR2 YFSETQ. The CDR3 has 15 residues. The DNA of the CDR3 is TGCGCCAGCAGCTTGGCCACGGACAGGGGCACTGAAGCTTTCTTT. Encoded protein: CASSLATDRGTEAFF.

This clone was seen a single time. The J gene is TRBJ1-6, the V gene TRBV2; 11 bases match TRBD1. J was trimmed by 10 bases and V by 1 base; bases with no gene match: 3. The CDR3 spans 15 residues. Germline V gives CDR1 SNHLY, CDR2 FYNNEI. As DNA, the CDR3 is TGTGCCAGCAGTGAAGAGGGACAGGGGGTATCACCCCTCCACTTT. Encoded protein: CASSEEGQGVSPLHF.

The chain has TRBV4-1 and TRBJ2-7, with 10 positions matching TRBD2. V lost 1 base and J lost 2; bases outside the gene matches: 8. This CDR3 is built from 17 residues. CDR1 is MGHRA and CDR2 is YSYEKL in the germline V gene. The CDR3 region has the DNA TGCGCCAGCAGCCAAGCCCCAGCTAGCGGGGGAACCTACGAGCAGTACTTC. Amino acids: CASSQAPASGGTYEQYF.